This T cell receptor beta chain was sequenced during a study of T cell responses to AZD1222 COVID-19 vaccine. Study-level results: Spike-specific TCR breadth rose after two AZD1222 doses, and depth rose as well.

Of note for this clone: What it binds is unknown.

The germline V gene encodes CDR1 SGDLS and CDR2 YYNGEE. The CDR3 totals 16 residues. Germline trimming cut 3 bases from V and 4 bases from J; bases unmatched to any gene: 7. Profiled with immunoSEQ multiplex PCR; TCRdb holds only in-frame clones, not every one. The sample includes roughly 86,000 clones, around 85% seen only once; the top ten take roughly 4.5%. The receptor's source is an adult who received the AZD1222 COVID-19 vaccine. The rearrangement uses TRBV9 and TRBJ2-5, with TRBD2 identical over 12 bases. Here the sequenced sample was peripheral blood, taken 28 days after the second AZD1222 dose. CDR3 in amino acids: CASSGTSGGHLETQYF. The CDR3 bases are TGTGCCAGCAGCGGTACTAGCGGGGGGCATCTAGAGACCCAGTACTTC.